The 28 T cell receptor beta chains presented below share a single source sample, sequenced in a study of long-term antiretroviral therapy in people with HIV. An immunoSEQ assay, version v3.0, was performed at survey level. Repertoires were generated with immunoSEQ multiplex PCR, while TCRdb's copy carries only in-frame clones and drops some. The sample contains about 48,000 clones, around 80% of which appear only once. The sequenced sample was unsorted PBMCs, obtained 0.8 years after starting antiretroviral therapy. These receptors all stem from a woman between 18 and 29 years old with HIV.

The CDR3 spells CASSPAGTLNTEAFF. The DNA of the CDR3 is TGTGCCAGCAGTCCGGCCGGGACACTAAACACTGAAGCTTTCTTT. The chain uses TRBV27 and TRBJ1-1, with a possible D match to TRBD1 (6 bases). With 5 bases removed from V and 2 bases from J, the gap between germline ends came to 15 bases. Germline values: CDR1 MNHEY, CDR2 SMNVEV (reference sequence). The length of the CDR3 is 15 residues.

This clone was detected once. The chain employs TRBV6-5 and TRBJ2-3, with D possibly matching TRBD2 (5 bases). From germline, CDR1 is MNHEY and CDR2 SVGAGI. Trimming left V 2 bases short and J 1 base short, with 10 bases between. The CDR3 extends over 15 amino acids. CDR3 region: CASSYRTLGTDTQYF. In DNA, the CDR3 is TGTGCCAGCAGTTACCGGACTCTCGGCACAGATACGCAGTATTTT.

V and J are TRBV19 and TRBJ2-7; the match to TRBD1 covers 8 bases. Germline CDR1 and CDR2: LNHDA and SQIVND (reference sequence). The CDR3 has 16 residues. Trimming took 1 base from V and 2 from J; bases not matched to a gene: 7. DNA of the CDR3: TGTGCCAGTAGTATAGGAGTGGAGACAGGGGCCTACGAGCAGTACTTC. Translating gives CASSIGVETGAYEQYF. Full variable domain (missing parts from reference TRBV19 and TRBJ2-7): DGGITQSPKYLFRKEGQNVTLSCEQNLNHDAMYWYRQDPGQGLRLIYYSQIVNDFQKGDIAEGYSVSREKKESFPLTVTSAQKNPTAFYLCASSIGVETGAYEQYFGPGTRLTVT.

J is TRBJ1-5 and V is TRBV5-3; TRBD1 matches at 8 bases. TRBV5-3 is given ORF status, its function remaining uncertain. This CDR3 has 21 amino acids. Unmatched junction bases numbered 22, after V lost 2 bases and J lost 3 bases. CDR3 region: CARSFNGPGGRISGTNQPQHF. CDR3 DNA sequence: TGTGCCAGAAGCTTTAATGGCCCAGGGGGCAGGATCAGTGGGACCAATCAGCCCCAGCATTTT.

The chain is built from TRBV18 and TRBJ2-3; tentatively, D is TRBD1 or TRBD2 (5 bases each). The CDR3 covers 12 residues. Germline CDR1 and CDR2: KGHSH and LQKENI. V lost 8 bases and J lost 1, with 7 bases in between. The CDR3 bases are TGTGCCAGCCTGGGGGGCACAGATACGCAGTATTTT. Protein: CASLGGTDTQYF.

This clone was observed a single time. Compared with germline, one end of the junction differs, possibly owing to a read error. The CDR3 loop reads CASSPPGGPDFF. In nucleotides, the CDR3 is TGTGCCAGCTCACCTCCAGGGGGGCCGGATTTCTTC. The rearrangement links TRBV18 to TRBJ1-2; 7 bases are shared with TRBD1. The CDR3 loop spans 12 amino acids. Per the germline V gene, CDR1 is KGHSH and CDR2 is LQKENI.

This clone was counted only a few times. The rearrangement uses TRBV5-4 and TRBJ2-5; D is uncertain. CDR1 is SGHNT, CDR2 YYREEE, per germline (reference sequence). V lost 6 bases to trimming and J lost 4 bases, with 13 bases between them. CDR3 length: 13 amino acids. Here the CDR3 reads CASNRASGETQYF. CDR3 in DNA: TGTGCCAGCAACCGGGCTAGTGGAGAGACCCAGTACTTC. Supplemented by reference TRBV5-4 and TRBJ2-5, the full variable domain reads ETGVTQSPTHLIKTRGQQVTLRCSSQSGHNTVSWYQQALGQGPQFIFQYYREEENGRGNFPPRFSGLQFPNYSSELNVNALELDDSALYLCASNRASGETQYFGPGTRLLVL.

This clone was picked up one time. The chain has TRBV5-1 and TRBJ2-2; D gene ambiguous. CDR3 length: 15 amino acids. The germline V gene encodes CDR1 SGHRS and CDR2 YFSETQ. The V end was cut by 5 bases, the J end by 0 bases, with 11 bases between. In DNA, the CDR3 is TGCGCCAGCAGTGATCAGATTTCGAACACCGGGGAGCTGTTTTTT. Translation: CASSDQISNTGELFF.

This clone was counted between two and nine times. The rearrangement joins TRBV19 to TRBJ1-2; TRBD1 agrees at 7 bases. The length of the CDR3 is 13 residues. CDR1 and CDR2 from the germline V gene are LNHDA and SQIVND (reference sequence). The trim removed 5 bases at V and 6 bases at J, leaving 6 bases unmatched. CDR3 protein: CASSGRGLNGYTF. CDR3 bases: TGTGCCAGTAGTGGTAGGGGGCTAAATGGCTACACCTTC.

V usage is TRBV5-1 and J usage is TRBJ2-7; 16 bases are shared with TRBD2. The CDR3 is made up of 17 amino acids. With 8 bases clipped from V and 6 bases from J, the junction kept 14 bases outside the gene matches. Germline CDR1 SGHRS, CDR2 YFSETQ. The CDR3 loop is CASSVPGLAGGPFEQYF. CDR3 nucleotide sequence: TGCGCCAGTAGTGTCCCGGGACTAGCGGGAGGGCCATTCGAGCAGTACTTC.

The chain couples TRBV18 to TRBJ1-2, with D maybe TRBD1 (5 bases). Between the trimmed V and J ends, which lost 6 bases and 4 bases, there was a span of 15 bases. Germline V CDR1 and CDR2: KGHSH, LQKENI. This CDR3 has 14 residues. CDR3 coding DNA: TGTGCCAGCTCCCCTGAGCCGGACATCTATGGCTACACCTTC. It translates to CASSPEPDIYGYTF.

This chain joins TRBV27 and TRBJ2-1; 7 bases agree with TRBD1. The germline gives CDR1 MNHEY, CDR2 SMNVEV (reference sequence). V trimming: 3 bases; J trimming: 1 base; junction bases outside the gene matches: 9. The CDR3 has 17 residues. CDR3 in amino acids: CASSFLPRQGSYNEQFF. The CDR3 DNA reads TGTGCCAGCAGTTTCTTACCCCGACAGGGTTCCTACAATGAGCAGTTCTTC.

The gene calls are TRBV4-1 and TRBJ2-1; 10 bases line up with TRBD2. The CDR3 consists of 16 residues. Germline lookup yields CDR1 MGHRA and CDR2 YSYEKL. V shed 4 bases, J shed 13 bases, and the junction held 16 bases outside the gene matches. The chain's CDR3 is CASSPAGSGRAPKQFF. The CDR3 bases are TGCGCCAGCAGCCCCGCCGGAAGCGGGAGGGCCCCGAAACAGTTCTTC.

The chain joins TRBV28 to TRBJ2-7; 10 bases fit TRBD2. Germline CDR1 and CDR2: MDHEN and SYDVKM. Trimming at V came to 7 bases and at J to 0 bases, leaving 9 bases not matched to a gene. This CDR3 has 16 residues. The CDR3 here is CASNPSLAGTSYEQYF. CDR3 coding DNA: TGTGCCAGCAATCCCTCACTAGCGGGGACCTCCTACGAGCAGTACTTC. Based on the CDR3 plus reference TRBV28 and TRBJ2-7, the full variable domain is DVKVTQSSRYLVKRTGEKVFLECVQDMDHENMFWYRQDPGLGLRLIYFSYDVKMKEKGDIPEGYSVSREKKERFSLILESASTNQTSMYLCASNPSLAGTSYEQYFGPGTRLTVT.

V usage is TRBV7-9 and J usage is TRBJ2-7, with a tentative D call TRBD1 (6 bases). Germline V gives CDR1 SEHNR, CDR2 FQNEAQ (reference sequence). The CDR3 sequence is 17 residues long. Trimming left V 2 bases short and J 0 bases short, with 17 bases between. CDR3 in amino acids: CASSLYFKRQDSYEQYF. CDR3 nucleotides: TGTGCCAGCAGCTTATATTTCAAGAGACAGGACTCCTACGAGCAGTACTTC.

This chain joins TRBV5-1 and TRBJ2-7; D is perhaps TRBD2 (6 bases). Germline values: CDR1 SGHRS, CDR2 YFSETQ. This CDR3 contains 14 residues. The V and J ends lost 0 bases and 2 bases respectively, with 9 bases between them. This chain's CDR3 is CASSLERVPYEQYF. In DNA, the CDR3 is TGCGCCAGCAGCTTGGAGCGGGTCCCCTACGAGCAGTACTTC.

The chain couples TRBV7-3 to TRBJ2-7, with a possible D match to TRBD1 (7 bases). CDR1 is SGHTA and CDR2 is FQGTGA in the germline V gene. Trimming cost V 3 bases and J 5 bases, with 14 bases left between them. The CDR3 runs 14 residues. This CDR3 is CASSFGGGRDEQYF. CDR3 bases: TGTGCCAGCAGCTTCGGAGGGGGCAGGGACGAGCAGTACTTC.

This clone was seen just once. The chain recombines TRBV15 with TRBJ2-5; the D is unclear. Germline V gene data show CDR1 as LNHNV and CDR2 as YYDKDF (reference sequence). V was pared by 5 bases and J by 5 bases, with 6 bases between. The CDR3 covers 11 residues. This CDR3 is CATSRRETQYF. CDR3 bases: TGTGCCACCAGCCGACGCGAGACCCAGTACTTC.

The rearrangement uses TRBV27 and TRBJ1-1, with a weak D call TRBD1 (6 bases). The CDR3 sequence is 17 residues long. Germline CDR1 MNHEY, CDR2 SMNVEV (reference sequence). The V and J ends lost 8 bases and 0 bases respectively, with 22 bases between them. CDR3 DNA sequence: TGTGCCAGCCGCCCAAGGGGGGAGGAACAGTTGAACACTGAAGCTTTCTTT. Its protein product is CASRPRGEEQLNTEAFF.

The chain is built from TRBV27 and TRBJ1-1; D is perhaps TRBD1 (6 bases). Trimming pared 7 bases from V and 0 bases from J, leaving 24 bases between. Germline values: CDR1 MNHEY, CDR2 SMNVEV (reference sequence). The CDR3 loop spans 18 amino acids. The CDR3 bases are TGTGCCAGCACCTTAAAGGGTACTGGTCAGGGGCTGAACACTGAAGCTTTCTTT. Translation gives CASTLKGTGQGLNTEAFF.

The V gene is TRBV28, the J gene TRBJ2-7; weak D call: TRBD2 (5 bases). The CDR3 spans 15 residues. CDR1 is MDHEN, CDR2 SYDVKM, per germline. The ends were cut back, 7 bases at V and 0 bases at J, with 16 bases in the middle. As DNA, the CDR3 is TGTGCCAGCACCCGACTGGACTTCATCTCCTACGAGCAGTACTTC. Its translation: CASTRLDFISYEQYF.

The V call is TRBV4-1, the J call TRBJ2-2, with D tentatively TRBD2 (5 bases). Trimming pared 0 bases from V and 6 bases from J, leaving 11 bases between. Germline-derived CDR1 and CDR2 are MGHRA and YSYEKL. The CDR3 runs 15 residues. The CDR3 bases are TGCGCCAGCAGCCAAGACTCGGGAAGCCCCGGGGAGCTGTTTTTT. Translating it yields CASSQDSGSPGELFF.

This clone was observed a single time. The chain carries TRBV7-2 and TRBJ2-3; 7 positions match TRBD1. The CDR3 has 14 residues. Germline values: CDR1 SGHTA, CDR2 FQGNSA. V lost 5 bases and J lost 4; bases outside the gene matches: 6. CDR3 residues: CASSQGEWADTQYF. In DNA form, the CDR3 reads TGTGCCAGCAGCCAGGGGGAGTGGGCAGATACGCAGTATTTT.

This rearrangement joins TRBV27 to TRBJ1-5; TRBD1 is a possible D gene (5 bases). Germline V gives CDR1 MNHEY, CDR2 SMNVEV (reference sequence). V lost 10 bases to trimming and J lost 3 bases, with 13 bases between them. The CDR3 runs to 13 residues. CDR3: CATSTAINQPQHF. CDR3 coding DNA: TGTGCCACATCGACAGCAATCAATCAGCCCCAGCATTTT.

This chain links TRBV23-1 with TRBJ2-5; no clear D gene. TRBV23-1 is known as an ORF, though its function is uncertain. The CDR3 totals 12 residues. Trimming stripped 4 bases from V and 5 bases from J, with 8 bases between. CDR3 sequence: CASSLALETQYF. As DNA, the CDR3 is TGCGCCAGCAGTCTTGCGCTCGAGACCCAGTACTTC.

The chain combines TRBV7-2 with TRBJ2-3, with TRBD1 matching 8 bases. This CDR3 has 14 amino acids. Trimming removed 5 bases from V and 4 bases from J; junction bases left unmatched: 5. The germline CDR1 and CDR2 sequences are SGHTA and FQGNSA. The chain's CDR3 is CASSPGQGSDTQYF. CDR3 DNA: TGTGCCAGCAGCCCCGGACAGGGATCAGATACGCAGTATTTT.

This chain joins TRBV11-2 and TRBJ1-2, with unresolved D. Trimming left V 1 base short and J 3 bases short, with 6 bases between. Germline CDR1 and CDR2: SGHAT and FQNNGV. This CDR3 comprises 13 residues. The CDR3 DNA reads TGTGCCAGCAGCTTAGTACGGGACTATGGCTACACCTTC. It codes for CASSLVRDYGYTF.

The gene calls are TRBV6-5 and TRBJ2-7; the D is unclear. The ends were cut back, 0 bases at V and 5 bases at J, with 11 bases in the middle. CDR3 length: 14 amino acids. Per germline, CDR1 MNHEY and CDR2 SVGAGI. CDR3 region: CASSYSSGWNEQYF. In DNA form, the CDR3 reads TGTGCCAGCAGTTACTCGAGTGGTTGGAACGAGCAGTACTTC.